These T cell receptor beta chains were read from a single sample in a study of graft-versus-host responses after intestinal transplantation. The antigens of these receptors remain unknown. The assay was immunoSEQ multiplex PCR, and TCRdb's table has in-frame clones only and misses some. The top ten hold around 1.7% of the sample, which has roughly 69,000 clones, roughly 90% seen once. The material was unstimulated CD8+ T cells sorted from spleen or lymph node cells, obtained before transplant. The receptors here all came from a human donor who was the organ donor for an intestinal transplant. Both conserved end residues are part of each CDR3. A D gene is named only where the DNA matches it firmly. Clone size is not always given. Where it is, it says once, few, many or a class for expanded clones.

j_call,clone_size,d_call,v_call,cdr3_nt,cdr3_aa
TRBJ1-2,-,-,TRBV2,TGTGCCAGCAGTGAAGGATGGACAGCTAACTATGGCTACACCTTC,CASSEGWTANYGYTF
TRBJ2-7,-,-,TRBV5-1,TGCGCCAGCAGCTTGGATCCAGGGGCCGAGCAGTACTTC,CASSLDPGAEQYF
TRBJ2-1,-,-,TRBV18,TGTGCCAGCTCACGATCCGGGAACAATGAGCAGTTCTTC,CASSRSGNNEQFF
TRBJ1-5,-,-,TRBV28,TGTGCCAGCAGCTCCATTCCCTACAGGGCTCATAGCAATCAGCCCCAGCATTTT,CASSSIPYRAHSNQPQHF
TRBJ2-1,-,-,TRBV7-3,TGTGCCAGCAGCTTAAATTGGAGCCGGGACACTGTTTACAATGAGCAGTTCTTC,CASSLNWSRDTVYNEQFF
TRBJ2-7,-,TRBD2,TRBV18,TGTGCCAGCTCACCGGGACTAGCGGGAGGCCACGAGCAGTACTTC,CASSPGLAGGHEQYF
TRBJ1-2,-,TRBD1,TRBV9,TGTGCCAGCAGCGTCCGGGACAGGGGGCCGTGGGATGGCTACACCTTC,CASSVRDRGPWDGYTF
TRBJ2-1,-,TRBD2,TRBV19,TGTGCCAGTAGTATCGCCATCCACCTCGTGGGAGGGCGGGGGGATGAGCAGTTCTTC,CASSIAIHLVGGRGDEQFF
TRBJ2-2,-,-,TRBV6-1,TGTGCCAGCAGTGTGGGCAACGAAGCCGGGGAGCTGTTTTTT,CASSVGNEAGELFF
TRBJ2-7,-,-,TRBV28,TGTGCCAGCAGTCCGTGGGAGACTTCCTTCTACGAGCAGTACTTC,CASSPWETSFYEQYF
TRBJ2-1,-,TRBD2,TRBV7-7,TGTGCTAGCAGCTACTCTAGCGGCCATGAGCAGTTCTTC,CASSYSSGHEQFF
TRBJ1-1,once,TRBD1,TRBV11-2,TGTGCCAGCAGCTTCTCAGGGGGCTCTAACACTGAAGCTTTCTTT,CASSFSGGSNTEAFF
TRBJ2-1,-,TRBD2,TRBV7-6,TGTGCCAGCAGCCCGGGACTAGCGGGAGGGTTCTACAATGAGCAGTTCTTC,CASSPGLAGGFYNEQFF
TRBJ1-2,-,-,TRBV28,TGTGCCAGCAGCGACTGGCCCAACTCCCTCCTTTCGTATGGCTACACCTTC,CASSDWPNSLLSYGYTF
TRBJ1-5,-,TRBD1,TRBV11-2,TGTGCCAGCAGCCGACAGGGTAGGTATTTGGGGCCCCAGCATTTT,CASSRQGRYLGPQHF
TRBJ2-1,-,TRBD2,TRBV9,TGTGCCAGCAGCGCGAAACCTACCGGGGAGGGCTACAATGAGCAGTTCTTC,CASSAKPTGEGYNEQFF
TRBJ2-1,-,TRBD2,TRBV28,TGTGCCAGCAGTTGGACTAGCGGAGAAAGGGAGCAGTTCTTC,CASSWTSGEREQFF
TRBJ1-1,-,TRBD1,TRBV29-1,TGCAGCGTACCGACAGGGGTGAACACTGAAGCTTTCTTT,CSVPTGVNTEAFF
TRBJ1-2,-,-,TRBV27,TGTGCCAGCAGTACACAGGATAACTATGGCTACACCTTC,CASSTQDNYGYTF
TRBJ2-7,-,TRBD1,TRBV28,TGTGCCAGCAGCCCCGTAGGGGGCGGGTCCTACGAGCAGTACTTC,CASSPVGGGSYEQYF